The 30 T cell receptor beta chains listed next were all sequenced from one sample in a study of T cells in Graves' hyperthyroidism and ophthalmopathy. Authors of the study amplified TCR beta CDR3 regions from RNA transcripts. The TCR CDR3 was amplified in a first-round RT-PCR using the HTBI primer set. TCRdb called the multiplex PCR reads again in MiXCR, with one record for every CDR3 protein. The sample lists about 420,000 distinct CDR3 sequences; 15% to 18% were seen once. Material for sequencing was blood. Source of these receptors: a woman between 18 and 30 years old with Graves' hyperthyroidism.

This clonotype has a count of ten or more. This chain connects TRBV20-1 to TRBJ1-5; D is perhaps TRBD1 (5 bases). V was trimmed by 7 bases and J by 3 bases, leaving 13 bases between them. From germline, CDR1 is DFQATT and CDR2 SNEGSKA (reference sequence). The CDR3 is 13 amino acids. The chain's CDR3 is CSVRSQVNQPQHF. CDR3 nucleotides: TGCAGTGTTCGGTCACAGGTCAATCAGCCCCAGCATTTT.

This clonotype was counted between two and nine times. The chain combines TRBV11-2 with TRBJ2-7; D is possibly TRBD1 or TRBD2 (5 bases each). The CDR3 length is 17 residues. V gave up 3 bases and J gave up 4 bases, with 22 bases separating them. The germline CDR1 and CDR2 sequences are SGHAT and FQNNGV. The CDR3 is CASSFLQGVGIEYEQYF. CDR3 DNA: TGTGCCAGCAGCTTTTTGCAGGGCGTCGGGATCGAGTACGAGCAGTACTTC.

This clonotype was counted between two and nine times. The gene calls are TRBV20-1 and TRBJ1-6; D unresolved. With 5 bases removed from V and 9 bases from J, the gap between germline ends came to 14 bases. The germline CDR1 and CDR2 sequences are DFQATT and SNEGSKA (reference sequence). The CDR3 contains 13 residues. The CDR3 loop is CSAGYPGSSPLHF. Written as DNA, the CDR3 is TGCAGTGCTGGCTACCCGGGGAGTTCACCCCTCCACTTT.

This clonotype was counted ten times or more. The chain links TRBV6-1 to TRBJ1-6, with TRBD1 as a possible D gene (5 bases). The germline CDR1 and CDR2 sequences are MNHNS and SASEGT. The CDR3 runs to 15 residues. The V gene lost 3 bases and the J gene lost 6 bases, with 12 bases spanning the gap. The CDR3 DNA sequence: TGTGCCAGCAGTGAGTTGGACATCCTTAATTCACCCCTCCACTTT. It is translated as CASSELDILNSPLHF.

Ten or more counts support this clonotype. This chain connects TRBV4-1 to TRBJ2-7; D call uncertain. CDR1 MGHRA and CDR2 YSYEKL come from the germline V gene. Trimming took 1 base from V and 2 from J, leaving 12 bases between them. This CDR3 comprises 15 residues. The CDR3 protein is CASSQVPRAPYEQYF. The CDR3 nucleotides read TGCGCCAGCAGCCAAGTTCCTCGGGCCCCCTACGAGCAGTACTTC.

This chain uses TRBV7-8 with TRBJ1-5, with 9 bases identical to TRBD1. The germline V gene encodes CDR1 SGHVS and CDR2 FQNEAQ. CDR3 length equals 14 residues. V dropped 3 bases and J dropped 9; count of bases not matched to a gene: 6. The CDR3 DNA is TGTGCCAGCAGCTTGACAGGGGGTAGGCGGCCCCAGCATTTT. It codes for CASSLTGGRRPQHF.

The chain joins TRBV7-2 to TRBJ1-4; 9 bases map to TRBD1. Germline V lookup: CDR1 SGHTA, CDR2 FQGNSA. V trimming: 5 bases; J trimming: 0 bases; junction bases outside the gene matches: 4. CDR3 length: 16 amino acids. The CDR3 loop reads CASSQGQGPTNEKLFF. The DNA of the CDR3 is TGTGCCAGCAGCCAGGGACAGGGCCCAACTAATGAAAAACTGTTTTTT.

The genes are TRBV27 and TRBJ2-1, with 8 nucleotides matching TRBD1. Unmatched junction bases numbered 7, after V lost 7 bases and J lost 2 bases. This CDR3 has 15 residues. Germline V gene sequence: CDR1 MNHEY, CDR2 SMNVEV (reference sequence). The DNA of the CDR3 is TGTGCCAGCACCTTCGACAGGGGCGCCTACAATGAGCAGTTCTTC. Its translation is CASTFDRGAYNEQFF.

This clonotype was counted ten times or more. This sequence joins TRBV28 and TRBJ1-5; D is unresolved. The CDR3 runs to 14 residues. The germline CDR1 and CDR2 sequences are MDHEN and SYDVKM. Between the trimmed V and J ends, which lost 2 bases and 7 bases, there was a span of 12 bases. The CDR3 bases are TGTGCCAGCAGTTTACCCGGGGTAGACCAGCCCCAGCATTTT. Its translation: CASSLPGVDQPQHF.

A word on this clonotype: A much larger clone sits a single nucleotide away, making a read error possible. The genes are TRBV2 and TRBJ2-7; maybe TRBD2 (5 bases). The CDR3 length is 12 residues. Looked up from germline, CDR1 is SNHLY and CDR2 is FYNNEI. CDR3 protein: CASNGEPYEQHF. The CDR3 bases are TGTGCCTCCAACGGGGAGCCCTACGAGCAGCACTTC.

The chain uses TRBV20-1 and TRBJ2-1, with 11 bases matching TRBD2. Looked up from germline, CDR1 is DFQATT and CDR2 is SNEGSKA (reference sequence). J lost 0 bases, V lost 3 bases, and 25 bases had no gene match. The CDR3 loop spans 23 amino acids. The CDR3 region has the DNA TGCAGTGCTAGGGGACTAGCGGAACCCCGCGGTTCTGCTCTGTTTCTCTCCTACAATGAGCAGTTCTTC. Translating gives CSARGLAEPRGSALFLSYNEQFF.

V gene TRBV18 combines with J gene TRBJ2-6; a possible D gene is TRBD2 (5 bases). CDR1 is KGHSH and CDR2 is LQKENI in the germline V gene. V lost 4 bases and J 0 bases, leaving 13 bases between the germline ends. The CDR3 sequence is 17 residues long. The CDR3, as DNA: TGTGCCAGCTCACGAGGCGGGTTCCCCTCTGGGGCCAACGTCCTGACTTTC. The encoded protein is CASSRGGFPSGANVLTF.

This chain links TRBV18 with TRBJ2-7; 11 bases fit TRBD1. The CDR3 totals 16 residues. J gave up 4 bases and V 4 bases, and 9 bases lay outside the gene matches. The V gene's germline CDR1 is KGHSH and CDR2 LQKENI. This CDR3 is CASSQTLGQGDYEQYF. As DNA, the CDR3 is TGTGCCAGCTCACAAACTCTGGGACAGGGGGATTACGAGCAGTACTTC.

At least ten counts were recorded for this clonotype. This chain's CDR3 is CSAREGQGFEAQYF. For the CDR3, the DNA is TGCAGTGCTAGGGAGGGACAGGGGTTTGAGGCCCAGTACTTC. The J gene is TRBJ2-5, the V gene TRBV20-1, with 10 nucleotides matching TRBD1. CDR1 DFQATT and CDR2 SNEGSKA come from the germline V gene (reference sequence). The length of the CDR3 is 14 residues. With 3 bases clipped from V and 9 bases from J, the junction kept 10 bases outside the gene matches.

CDR3 residues: CASSSPSGQGGKNEQFF. Written as DNA, the CDR3 is TGTGCCAGCAGTTCCCCGTCCGGACAGGGTGGAAAGAATGAGCAGTTCTTC. The J gene is TRBJ2-1, the V gene TRBV7-9; TRBD1 aligns across 8 bases. This CDR3 spans 17 amino acids. CDR1 SEHNR and CDR2 FQNEAQ come from the germline V gene (reference sequence). The V segment lost 6 bases and the J segment 7 bases; nucleotides outside the gene matches: 17.

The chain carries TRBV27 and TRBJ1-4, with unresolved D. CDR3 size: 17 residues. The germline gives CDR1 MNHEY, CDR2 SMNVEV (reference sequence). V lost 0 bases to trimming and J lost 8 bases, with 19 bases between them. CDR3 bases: TGTGCCAGCAGTTTATCCCTCCAGACTTCGTCTGGGGAAAAACTGTTTTTT. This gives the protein CASSLSLQTSSGEKLFF.

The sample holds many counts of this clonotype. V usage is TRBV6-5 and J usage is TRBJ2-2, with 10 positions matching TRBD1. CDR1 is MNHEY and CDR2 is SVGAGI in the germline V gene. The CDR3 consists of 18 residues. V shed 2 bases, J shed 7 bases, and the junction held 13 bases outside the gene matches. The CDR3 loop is CASSYGTGVSGPSGELFF. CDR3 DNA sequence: TGTGCCAGCAGTTACGGGACAGGGGTTAGCGGGCCCAGCGGGGAGCTGTTTTTT.

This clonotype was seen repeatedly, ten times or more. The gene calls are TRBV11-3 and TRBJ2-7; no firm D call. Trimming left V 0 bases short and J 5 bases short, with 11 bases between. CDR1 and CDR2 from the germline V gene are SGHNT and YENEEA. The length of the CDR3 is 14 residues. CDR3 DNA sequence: TGTGCCAGCAGCTTAGATTGGACCCTCGACGAGCAGTACTTC. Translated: CASSLDWTLDEQYF.

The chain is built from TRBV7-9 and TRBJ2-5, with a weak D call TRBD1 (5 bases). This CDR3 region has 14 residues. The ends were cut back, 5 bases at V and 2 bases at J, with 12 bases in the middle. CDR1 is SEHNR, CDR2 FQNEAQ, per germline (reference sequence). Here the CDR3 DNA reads TGTGCCAGCAGCCCGACCAGGGTTCAAGAGACCCAGTACTTC. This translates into CASSPTRVQETQYF.

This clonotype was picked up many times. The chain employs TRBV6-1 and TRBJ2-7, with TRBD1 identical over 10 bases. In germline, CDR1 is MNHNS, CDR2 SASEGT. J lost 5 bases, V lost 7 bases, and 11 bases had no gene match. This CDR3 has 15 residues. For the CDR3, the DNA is TGTGCCAGCACCCTTCCCGGGACAGGGGACCACGAGCAGTACTTC. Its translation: CASTLPGTGDHEQYF.

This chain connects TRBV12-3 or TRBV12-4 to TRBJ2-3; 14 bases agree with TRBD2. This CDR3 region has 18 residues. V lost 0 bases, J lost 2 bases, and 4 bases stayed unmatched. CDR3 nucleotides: TGTGCCAGCAGTTTAGCGGAGGGACTAGCGGGAGCCACAGATACGCAGTATTTT. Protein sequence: CASSLAEGLAGATDTQYF.

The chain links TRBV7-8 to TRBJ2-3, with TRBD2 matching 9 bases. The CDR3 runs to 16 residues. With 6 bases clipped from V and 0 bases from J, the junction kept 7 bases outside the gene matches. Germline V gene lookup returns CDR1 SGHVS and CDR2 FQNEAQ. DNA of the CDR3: TGTGCCAGCAGAGGGGGACTAGCCTATAGCACAGATACGCAGTATTTT. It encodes CASRGGLAYSTDTQYF.

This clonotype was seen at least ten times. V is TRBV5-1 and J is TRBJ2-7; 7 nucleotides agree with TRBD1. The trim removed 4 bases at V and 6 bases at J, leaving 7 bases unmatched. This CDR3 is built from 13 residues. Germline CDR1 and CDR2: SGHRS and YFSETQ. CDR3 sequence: CASSAATGFEQYF. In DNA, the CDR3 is TGCGCCAGCAGCGCGGCGACAGGGTTCGAGCAGTACTTC. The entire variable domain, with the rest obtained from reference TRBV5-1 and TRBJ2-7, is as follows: KAGVTQTPRYLIKTRGQQVTLSCSPISGHRSVSWYQQTPGQGLQFLFEYFSETQRNKGNFPGRFSGRQFSNSRSEMNVSTLELGDSALYLCASSAATGFEQYFGPGTRLTVT.

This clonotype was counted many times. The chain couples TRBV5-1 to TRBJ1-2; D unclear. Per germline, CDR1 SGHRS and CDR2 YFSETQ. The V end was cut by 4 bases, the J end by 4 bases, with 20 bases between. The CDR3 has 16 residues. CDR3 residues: CASSRGMADVSYGYTF. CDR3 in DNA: TGCGCCAGCAGCCGTGGTATGGCAGATGTTTCCTATGGCTACACCTTC.

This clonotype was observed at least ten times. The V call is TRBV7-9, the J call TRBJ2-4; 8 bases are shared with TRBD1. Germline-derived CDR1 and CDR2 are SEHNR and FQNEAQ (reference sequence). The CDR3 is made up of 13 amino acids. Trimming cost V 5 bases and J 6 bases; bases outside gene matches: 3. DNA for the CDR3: TGTGCCAGCAGCCCTGGACAGGGAAACATTCAGTACTTC. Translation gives CASSPGQGNIQYF.

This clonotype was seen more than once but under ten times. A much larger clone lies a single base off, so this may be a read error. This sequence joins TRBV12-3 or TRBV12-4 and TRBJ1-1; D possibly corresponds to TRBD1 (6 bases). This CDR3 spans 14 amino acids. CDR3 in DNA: TGTGCCAGCAGCCCACCTACAGGGCCCACTGGAGCTTTCTTT. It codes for CASSPPTGPTGAFF.

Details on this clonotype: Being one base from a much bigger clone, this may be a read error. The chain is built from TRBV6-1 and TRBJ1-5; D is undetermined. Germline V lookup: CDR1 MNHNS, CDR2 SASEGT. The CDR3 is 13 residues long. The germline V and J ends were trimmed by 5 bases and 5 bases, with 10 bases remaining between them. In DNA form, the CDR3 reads TGTGCCAGCAGTAAGGGCAGCGATCAGCCCCAGCATTTT. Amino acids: CASSKGSDQPQHF.

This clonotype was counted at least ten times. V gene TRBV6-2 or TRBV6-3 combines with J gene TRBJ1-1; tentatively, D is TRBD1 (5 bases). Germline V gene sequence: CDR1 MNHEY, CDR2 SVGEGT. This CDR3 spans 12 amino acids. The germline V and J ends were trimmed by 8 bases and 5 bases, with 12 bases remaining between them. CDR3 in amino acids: CASEGSSTEAFF. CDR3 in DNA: TGTGCCAGCGAGGGGAGTAGTACTGAAGCTTTCTTT.

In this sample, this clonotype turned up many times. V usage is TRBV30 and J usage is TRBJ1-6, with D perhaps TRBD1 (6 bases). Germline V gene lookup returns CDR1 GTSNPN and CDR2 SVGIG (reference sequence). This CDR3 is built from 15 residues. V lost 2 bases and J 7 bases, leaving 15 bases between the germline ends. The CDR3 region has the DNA TGTGCCTGGAGTCCTGTCCTGGGGGCAAATTCACCCCTCCACTTT. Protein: CAWSPVLGANSPLHF. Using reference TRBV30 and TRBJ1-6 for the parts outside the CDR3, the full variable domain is SQTIHQWPATLVQPVGSPLSLECTVEGTSNPNLYWYRQAAGRGLQLLFYSVGIGQISSEVPQNLSASRPQDRQFILSSKKLLLSDSGFYLCAWSPVLGANSPLHFGNGTRLTVT.

This CDR3 is CAWSVGTRRGGETQYF. The CDR3, as DNA: TGTGCCTGGAGTGTAGGGACTAGGCGCGGTGGGGAGACCCAGTACTTC. The chain is built from TRBV30 and TRBJ2-5, with 8 nucleotides matching TRBD2. Trimming cost V 0 bases and J 5 bases; bases outside gene matches: 11. The CDR3 has 16 amino acids. CDR1 and CDR2 (germline): GTSNPN, SVGIG (reference sequence). The variable domain in full, with the rest retrieved from reference TRBV30 and TRBJ2-5, is SQTIHQWPATLVQPVGSPLSLECTVEGTSNPNLYWYRQAAGRGLQLLFYSVGIGQISSEVPQNLSASRPQDRQFILSSKKLLLSDSGFYLCAWSVGTRRGGETQYFGPGTRLLVL.